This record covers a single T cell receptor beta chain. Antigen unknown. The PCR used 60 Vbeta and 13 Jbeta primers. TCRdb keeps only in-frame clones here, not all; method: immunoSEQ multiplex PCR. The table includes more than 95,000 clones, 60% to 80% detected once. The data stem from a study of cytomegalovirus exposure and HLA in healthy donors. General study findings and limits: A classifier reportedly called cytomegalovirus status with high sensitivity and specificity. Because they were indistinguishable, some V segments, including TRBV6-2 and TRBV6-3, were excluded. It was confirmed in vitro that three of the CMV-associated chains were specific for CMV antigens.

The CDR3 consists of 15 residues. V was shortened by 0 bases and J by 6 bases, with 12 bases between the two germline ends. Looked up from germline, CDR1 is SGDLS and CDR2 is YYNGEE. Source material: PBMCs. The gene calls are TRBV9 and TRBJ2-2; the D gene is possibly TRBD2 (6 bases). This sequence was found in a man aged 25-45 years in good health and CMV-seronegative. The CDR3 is CASSVVSGGAGELFF. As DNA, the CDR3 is TGTGCCAGCAGCGTAGTTTCAGGAGGGGCCGGGGAGCTGTTTTTT.